This T cell receptor (beta chain) derives from a study of shared clonotypes between healthy human individuals. Study as a whole: Plates per donor: three CD4 naive, three CD4 memory, two CD8 naive, one CD8 memory. Overall study results and limits: When naive CD4 clonotypes were compared across a few donors, approximately 4.9% were shared.

Concerning this clone: Its cognate antigen is unknown.

The V end was cut by 2 bases, the J end by 1 base, with 10 bases between. Per the germline V gene, CDR1 is KGHSH and CDR2 is LQKENI. The CDR3 length is 15 residues. This table comes from immunoSEQ multiplex PCR, and its TCRdb copy is limited to in-frame clones, with some not included. The sample carries about 2.4 million clones, 93% recorded once. Sequenced sample: naive CD4+ T cells from PBMCs. Subset here: CD45RA+ positively selected. This chain connects TRBV18 to TRBJ2-3; D is perhaps TRBD1 or TRBD2 (5 bases each). The origin of this receptor is a man aged 18 to 30 in good health. Some clones in this sample may be carry-over from other donors' samples. The CDR3 nucleotides are TGTGCCAGCTCACCAGGAGTGGGGGGCACAGATACGCAGTATTTT. Protein sequence: CASSPGVGGTDTQYF.